The clone carrying this TCR beta chain was seen a few times. This sample was taken from a study of response to subunit inactivated influenza vaccine. TCRdb independently ran MiXCR on the RT-PCR reads; one entry per CDR3 protein. The sample has around 790,000 distinct CDR3 sequences, approximately 22% seen once. Trimming took 5 bases from V and 5 from J, leaving 7 bases between them. CDR1 and CDR2 from the germline V gene are DFQATT and SNEGSKA (reference sequence). CDR3 length equals 10 residues. This TCR derives from a man aged 50 to 60 who received an inactivated influenza vaccine. The sequencing here drew on PBMCs from blood, taken more than 4 days after vaccination. The gene calls are TRBV20-1 and TRBJ2-7; D gene uncertain. The CDR3 spells CSAGWDEQYF. CDR3 bases: TGCAGTGCTGGCTGGGACGAGCAGTACTTC.